These T cell receptor beta chains were read from a single sample in a study of human T cells and chemical hapten exposure. TCRdb fed the RACE reads into MiXCR, producing one record per CDR3 protein. The sample holds approximately 90,000 distinct CDR3 sequences; approximately 9.7% are singletons and the top ten take about 3.1%. The specimen sequenced was whole blood. The receptors originated from a female donor in good health. Some clones in this sample may be carry-over from other donors' samples. CDR3s include the opening cysteine and the closing phenylalanine or tryptophan. A D gene is named only where the DNA matches it firmly. Not all rows give a size; the values are once, few, many and, for expanded clones, a class.

J: TRBJ1-1
D: NA
size: NA
V: TRBV27
DNA: TGTGCCAGCAGTTCTTTGACAGGCCCTACAACTGAAGCTTTCTTT
CDR3: CASSSLTGPTTEAFF

J: TRBJ2-1
D: NA
size: NA
V: TRBV29-1
DNA: TGCAGCGTTGAAACCGTCCGGGATGAGCAGTTCTTC
CDR3: CSVETVRDEQFF

J: TRBJ1-1
D: TRBD1
size: few
V: TRBV11-2
DNA: TGTGCCAGCAGCCTCCAGGGGGGAGCGATGAACACTGAAGCTTTCTTT
CDR3: CASSLQGGAMNTEAFF

J: TRBJ1-3
D: NA
size: few
V: TRBV15
DNA: TGTGCCACCAGCAGAGATAGGGGGACTGGAAACACCATATATTTT
CDR3: CATSRDRGTGNTIYF

J: TRBJ2-3
D: TRBD1
size: many
V: TRBV11-2
DNA: TGTGCCAGCAGCTCACCACTACCTACAGGGGGTGACACAGATACGCAGTATTTT
CDR3: CASSSPLPTGGDTDTQYF

J: TRBJ2-1
D: NA
size: NA
V: TRBV12-3/TRBV12-4
DNA: TGTGCCAGCAGTTTAGAACAGGGCTACAATGAGCAGTTCTTC
CDR3: CASSLEQGYNEQFF

J: TRBJ2-7
D: TRBD1
size: many
V: TRBV7-2
DNA: TGTGCCAGCAGCTTAGTACAGGGGAGCTACGAGCAGTACTTC
CDR3: CASSLVQGSYEQYF

J: TRBJ2-1
D: NA
size: few
V: TRBV6-1
DNA: TGTGCCAGCAGGGGGGGACTCCGTGACAATGAGCAGTTCTTC
CDR3: CASRGGLRDNEQFF

J: TRBJ1-2
D: NA
size: NA
V: TRBV19
DNA: TGTGCCAGTAGTACTCATGACAGCCTCGCTAACTATGGCTACACCTTC
CDR3: CASSTHDSLANYGYTF

J: TRBJ1-3
D: TRBD1
size: few
V: TRBV2
DNA: TGTGCCAGCAGCGCCGGGACAGGGTTTGGAAACACCATATATTTT
CDR3: CASSAGTGFGNTIYF

J: TRBJ2-7
D: NA
size: many
V: TRBV20-1
DNA: TGCAGTGCTAAACGGTCCGACTACGAGCAGTACTTC
CDR3: CSAKRSDYEQYF

J: TRBJ2-2
D: NA
size: many
V: TRBV27
DNA: TGTGCCAGCAGTTTAAACAGGGCCGCCGGGGAGCTGTTTTTT
CDR3: CASSLNRAAGELFF

J: TRBJ2-7
D: TRBD1
size: NA
V: TRBV14
DNA: TGTGCCAGCAGCGCCCACGGCTTCCCGGGACAGAGCTCCTACGAGCAGTACTTC
CDR3: CASSAHGFPGQSSYEQYF

J: TRBJ2-5
D: NA
size: many
V: TRBV28
DNA: TGTGCCAGCAGTCCTGGATACTTCCAAGAGACCCAGTACTTC
CDR3: CASSPGYFQETQYF

J: TRBJ2-1
D: NA
size: NA
V: TRBV30
DNA: TGTGCCTGGAGTGTCAGGAGGGATGAGCAGTTCTTC
CDR3: CAWSVRRDEQFF

J: TRBJ1-6
D: TRBD1
size: many
V: TRBV28
DNA: TGTGCCAGCAGTCCCGGACAGGGTCTGGTAATCTCACCCCTCCACTTT
CDR3: CASSPGQGLVISPLHF

J: TRBJ1-5
D: NA
size: NA
V: TRBV28
DNA: TGTGCCAGCAACCCCTCCTCTCCGTATCAGCCCCAGCATTTT
CDR3: CASNPSSPYQPQHF

J: TRBJ2-7
D: NA
size: many
V: TRBV27
DNA: TGTGCCAGCAGTTTTGGGGGGGCCACCTACGAGCAGTACTTC
CDR3: CASSFGGATYEQYF

J: TRBJ1-1
D: NA
size: many
V: TRBV5-6
DNA: TGTGCCAGCAGCCCGGGACCGGGGCCTAAGACTGAAGCTTTCTTT
CDR3: CASSPGPGPKTEAFF

J: TRBJ2-2
D: NA
size: many
V: TRBV28
DNA: TGTGCCAGCAGTTTATACCAGTTCAGCCCCAAGAACACCGGGGAGCTGTTTTTT
CDR3: CASSLYQFSPKNTGELFF

J: TRBJ1-6
D: TRBD1
size: many
V: TRBV7-3
DNA: TGTGCCAGCAGTCAAGGGACAGGGACCGGATCACCCCTCCACTTT
CDR3: CASSQGTGTGSPLHF

J: TRBJ2-5
D: NA
size: NA
V: TRBV7-9
DNA: TGTGCCAGCAGCTTAGAGGGTAAAGAGACCCAGTACTTC
CDR3: CASSLEGKETQYF

J: TRBJ1-2
D: NA
size: few
V: TRBV5-1
DNA: TGCGCCAGCAGCTTGGGTTCGGGGCGAGGCTACACCTTC
CDR3: CASSLGSGRGYTF

J: TRBJ2-5
D: NA
size: few
V: TRBV28
DNA: TGTGCCAGCCCGGAGACCCAGTACTTC
CDR3: CASPETQYF

J: TRBJ1-4
D: TRBD1
size: few
V: TRBV28
DNA: TGTGCCAGCAGTACGCGTAACAGGGGTGACGTTGAAAAACTGTTTTTT
CDR3: CASSTRNRGDVEKLFF

J: TRBJ2-2
D: NA
size: NA
V: TRBV27
DNA: TGTGCCAGCAGTTTATCGTTGCTCACGAACACCGGGGAGCTGTTTTTT
CDR3: CASSLSLLTNTGELFF

J: TRBJ2-3
D: NA
size: few
V: TRBV20-1
DNA: TGCAGTGCTAGATCCCCGGGGGTGGATACGCAGTATTTT
CDR3: CSARSPGVDTQYF

J: TRBJ2-1
D: NA
size: NA
V: TRBV20-1
DNA: TGCAGTGCTAGAGTAACGCAAAGCTCCTACAATGAGCAGTTCTTC
CDR3: CSARVTQSSYNEQFF

J: TRBJ1-2
D: TRBD1
size: few
V: TRBV19
DNA: TGTGCCAGTAGTAACCGGGACAGGAACTATGGCTACACCTTC
CDR3: CASSNRDRNYGYTF

J: TRBJ1-4
D: NA
size: many
V: TRBV12-3/TRBV12-4
DNA: TGTGCCAGCAGTCGAGCTGTGGAGTATACGGAAAAACTGTTTTTT
CDR3: CASSRAVEYTEKLFF

J: TRBJ1-1
D: TRBD1
size: many
V: TRBV27
DNA: TGTGCCAGCAGTTTATCGGGACAGGGTTTCCCCGAAGCTTTCTTT
CDR3: CASSLSGQGFPEAFF

J: TRBJ1-2
D: NA
size: few
V: TRBV5-5
DNA: TGTGCCAGCAGCTTGGCAGGGCGGCGGGGCTACACCTTC
CDR3: CASSLAGRRGYTF

J: TRBJ2-3
D: NA
size: many
V: TRBV7-2
DNA: TGTGCCAGCAGCGTAAGCGGTATGAGGACAGATACGCAGTATTTT
CDR3: CASSVSGMRTDTQYF

J: TRBJ2-7
D: NA
size: many
V: TRBV20-1
DNA: TGCAGTGCTCGATTAGTTAGCTCCTACGAGCAGTACTTC
CDR3: CSARLVSSYEQYF

J: TRBJ1-2
D: NA
size: many
V: TRBV20-1
DNA: TGCAGTGCTAGCTCCGGGCCTGGCTATGGCTACACCTTC
CDR3: CSASSGPGYGYTF

J: TRBJ2-7
D: NA
size: NA
V: TRBV4-2
DNA: TGTGCCAGCAGCCAAGGTACCGGGTACGAGCAGTACTTC
CDR3: CASSQGTGYEQYF